The next 11 T cell receptor beta chains were all read from a single sample in a study of blood T cell repertoires in COVID-19. Sequenced by immunoSEQ multiplex PCR; TCRdb stores in-frame clones only, minus some. This repertoire shows 70,000 to 95,000 clones, about 90% found once; its top ten account for about 1.5%. Material: peripheral blood. Every receptor here comes from a human donor with active COVID-19. The donor label of this sample is uncertain.

The chain couples TRBV7-8 to TRBJ2-7, with 8 bases identical to TRBD1. Trimming at V came to 3 bases and at J to 6 bases, leaving 10 bases not matched to a gene. This CDR3 is built from 15 residues. Per the germline V gene, CDR1 is SGHVS and CDR2 is FQNEAQ. The CDR3 DNA is TGTGCCAGCAGCTTTTCCGACAGGGGAGCATCCGAGCAGTACTTC. This codes for CASSFSDRGASEQYF.

This clone was counted a single time. The chain couples TRBV19 to TRBJ1-2; no clear D gene. Germline lookup yields CDR1 LNHDA and CDR2 SQIVND (reference sequence). With 1 base removed from V and 1 base from J, the gap between germline ends came to 10 bases. The CDR3 spans 15 residues. CDR3 residues: CASSIGGPLNYGYTF. DNA of the CDR3: TGTGCCAGTAGTATAGGCGGCCCTCTTAACTATGGCTACACCTTC.

The chain couples TRBV4-2 to TRBJ1-2, with 8 bases that match TRBD1. The germline V gene has CDR1 LGHNA and CDR2 YNFKEQ. The CDR3 is 15 amino acids. V gave up 2 bases and J gave up 4 bases; unmatched junction bases: 6. The CDR3 here is CASSQQTGALYGYTF. The DNA of the CDR3 is TGTGCCAGCAGCCAACAGACAGGGGCCCTCTATGGCTACACCTTC.

The chain combines TRBV7-9 with TRBJ1-5; 9 positions match TRBD1. This CDR3 is built from 16 residues. V lost 4 bases, J lost 2 bases, and 6 bases stayed unmatched. Germline V CDR1 and CDR2: SEHNR, FQNEAQ (reference sequence). The CDR3 nucleotides are TGTGCCAGCAGCTGGGGACAGGGTGATGGCAATCAGCCCCAGCATTTT. Translating gives CASSWGQGDGNQPQHF.

This clone has a handful of counts. The V gene is TRBV7-2, the J gene TRBJ1-5, with 7 bases matching TRBD1. The CDR3 is 14 amino acids. CDR1 and CDR2 (germline): SGHTA, FQGNSA. V was pared by 6 bases and J by 7 bases, with 9 bases of the junction left unmatched. Here the CDR3 reads CASSLVGGDQPQHF. The CDR3, as DNA: TGTGCCAGCAGTCTGGTAGGGGGCGACCAGCCCCAGCATTTT.

The rearrangement uses TRBV27 and TRBJ2-7, with TRBD2 matching 10 bases. J gave up 4 bases and V 2 bases, and 2 bases lay outside the gene matches. The CDR3 is 14 amino acids. From germline, CDR1 is MNHEY and CDR2 SMNVEV (reference sequence). The CDR3 protein is CASSLKRGGYEQYF. CDR3 sequence (DNA): TGTGCCAGCAGTTTAAAGCGGGGGGGGTACGAGCAGTACTTC.

DNA for the CDR3: TGCAGCGTTGGGGCAGGGGGCCCCGGGGAGCTGTTTTTT. Its protein is CSVGAGGPGELFF. This chain connects TRBV29-1 to TRBJ2-2, with 8 bases identical to TRBD1. Germline V lookup: CDR1 SQVTM, CDR2 ANQGSEA. The V and J ends lost 4 bases and 6 bases, in that order; junction bases with no gene match: 4. The CDR3 spans 13 residues.

This clone has just one count. The rearrangement links TRBV7-9 to TRBJ1-3; maybe TRBD1 (5 bases). V shed 1 base and J shed 4 bases, with 11 bases lying between them. This CDR3 spans 15 amino acids. Looked up from germline, CDR1 is SEHNR and CDR2 is FQNEAQ (reference sequence). The CDR3 sequence is CASSLVSRAGNTIYF. The CDR3 DNA reads as TGTGCCAGCAGCTTAGTTTCCAGGGCGGGAAACACCATATATTTT.

V is TRBV16 and J is TRBJ1-1, with 7 bases lining up with TRBD1. With V trimmed by 4 bases and J by 3 bases, 8 bases remained unmatched. Germline loops: CDR1 KGHSY, CDR2 FQNENV. The length of the CDR3 is 15 residues. In DNA, the CDR3 is TGTGCCAGCAGCCCCCGACAGGGCGCATACACTGAAGCTTTCTTT. It yields the protein CASSPRQGAYTEAFF.

The V call is TRBV6-5, the J call TRBJ2-7, with 7 bases matching TRBD1. Trimming at V came to 2 bases and at J to 2 bases, leaving 3 bases not matched to a gene. The CDR3 is made up of 14 amino acids. Per the germline V gene, CDR1 is MNHEY and CDR2 is SVGAGI. CDR3 protein: CASSYQGQPYEQYF. The CDR3 DNA sequence: TGTGCCAGCAGTTACCAGGGACAGCCCTACGAGCAGTACTTC.

The chain links TRBV6-1 to TRBJ2-7; 8 bases align to TRBD2. The junction had 12 bases not matched to a gene; V was cut back by 2 bases and J by 3 bases. CDR1 and CDR2 (germline): MNHNS, SASEGT. The CDR3 loop spans 17 amino acids. CDR3 in amino acids: CASSEFAGGRNYYEQYF. CDR3 DNA: TGTGCCAGCAGTGAATTCGCGGGGGGCCGGAACTACTACGAGCAGTACTTC.